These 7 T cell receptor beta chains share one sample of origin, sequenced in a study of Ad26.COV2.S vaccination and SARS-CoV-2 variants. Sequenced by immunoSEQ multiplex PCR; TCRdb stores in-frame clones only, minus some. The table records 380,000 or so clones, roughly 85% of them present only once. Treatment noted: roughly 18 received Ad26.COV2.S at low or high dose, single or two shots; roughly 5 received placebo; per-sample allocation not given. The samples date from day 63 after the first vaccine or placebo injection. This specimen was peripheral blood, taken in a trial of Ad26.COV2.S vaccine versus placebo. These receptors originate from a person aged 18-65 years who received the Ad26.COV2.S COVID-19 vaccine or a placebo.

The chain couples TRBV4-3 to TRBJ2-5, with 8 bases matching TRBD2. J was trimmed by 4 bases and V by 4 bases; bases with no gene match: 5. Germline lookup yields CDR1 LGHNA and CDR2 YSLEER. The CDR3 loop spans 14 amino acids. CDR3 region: CASSPFSGAETQYF. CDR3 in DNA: TGCGCCAGCAGCCCATTTAGCGGGGCAGAGACCCAGTACTTC.

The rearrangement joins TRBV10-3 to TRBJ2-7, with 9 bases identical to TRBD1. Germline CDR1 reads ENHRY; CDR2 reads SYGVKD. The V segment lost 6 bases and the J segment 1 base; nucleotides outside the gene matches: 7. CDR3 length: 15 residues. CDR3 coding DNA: TGTGCCATCAGACCCGGGACAGGGTCGTCCTACGAGCAGTACTTC. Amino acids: CAIRPGTGSSYEQYF.

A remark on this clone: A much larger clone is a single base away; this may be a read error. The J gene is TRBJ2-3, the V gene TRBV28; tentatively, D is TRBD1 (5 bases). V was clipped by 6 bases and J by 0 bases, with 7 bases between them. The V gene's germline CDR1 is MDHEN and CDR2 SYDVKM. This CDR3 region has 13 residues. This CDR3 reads CASSQGSTDTQYF. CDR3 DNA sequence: TGTGCCAGCAGCCAGGGTAGCACAGATACGCAGTATTTT.

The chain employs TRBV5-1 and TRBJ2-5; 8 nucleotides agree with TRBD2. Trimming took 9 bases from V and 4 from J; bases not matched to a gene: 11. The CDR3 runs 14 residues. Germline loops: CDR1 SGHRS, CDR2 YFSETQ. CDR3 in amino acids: CATTPGGGGETQYF. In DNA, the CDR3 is TGCGCCACCACACCCGGGGGGGGTGGAGAGACCCAGTACTTC.

CDR3 region: CASRPSGPYGYTF. The CDR3 DNA follows: TGTGCCAGCAGACCTAGCGGTCCCTATGGCTACACCTTC. This chain uses TRBV6-5 with TRBJ1-2; no definite D call. The CDR3 runs 13 residues. Trimming removed 6 bases at V and 4 bases at J, with 12 bases between. The germline V gene encodes CDR1 MNHEY and CDR2 SVGAGI.

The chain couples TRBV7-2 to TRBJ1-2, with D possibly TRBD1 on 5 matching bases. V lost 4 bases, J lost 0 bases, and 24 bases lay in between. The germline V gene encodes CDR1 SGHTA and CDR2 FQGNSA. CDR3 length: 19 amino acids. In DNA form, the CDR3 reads TGTGCCAGCAGCTCCCCCCAGGGCAGGGTAAAAAACACTAACTATGGCTACACCTTC. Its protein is CASSSPQGRVKNTNYGYTF. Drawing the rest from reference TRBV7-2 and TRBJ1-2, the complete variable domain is GAGVSQSPSNKVTEKGKDVELRCDPISGHTALYWYRQSLGQGLEFLIYFQGNSAPDKSGLPSDRFSAERTGGSVSTLTIQRTQQEDSAVYLCASSSPQGRVKNTNYGYTFGSGTRLTVV.

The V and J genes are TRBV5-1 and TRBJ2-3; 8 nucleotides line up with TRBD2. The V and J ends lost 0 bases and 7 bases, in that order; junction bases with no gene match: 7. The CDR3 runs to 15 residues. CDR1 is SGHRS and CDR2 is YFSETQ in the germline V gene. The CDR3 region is CASSLAGTRGNTQYF. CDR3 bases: TGCGCCAGCAGCTTGGCCGGGACTAGGGGGAATACGCAGTATTTT. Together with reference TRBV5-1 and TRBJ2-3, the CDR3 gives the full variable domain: KAGVTQTPRYLIKTRGQQVTLSCSPISGHRSVSWYQQTPGQGLQFLFEYFSETQRNKGNFPGRFSGRQFSNSRSEMNVSTLELGDSALYLCASSLAGTRGNTQYFGPGTRLTVL.